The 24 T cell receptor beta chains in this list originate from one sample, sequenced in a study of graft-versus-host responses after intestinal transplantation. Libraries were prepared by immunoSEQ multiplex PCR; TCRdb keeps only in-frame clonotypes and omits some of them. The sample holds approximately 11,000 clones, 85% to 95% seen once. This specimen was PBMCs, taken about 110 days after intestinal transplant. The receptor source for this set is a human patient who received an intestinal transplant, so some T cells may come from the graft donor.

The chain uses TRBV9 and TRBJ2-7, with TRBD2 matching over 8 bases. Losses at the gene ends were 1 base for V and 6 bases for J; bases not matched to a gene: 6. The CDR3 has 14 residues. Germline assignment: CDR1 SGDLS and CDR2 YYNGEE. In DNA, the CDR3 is TGTGCCAGCAGCGTAACAGCGGGAGTAGCCGAGCAGTACTTC. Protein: CASSVTAGVAEQYF.

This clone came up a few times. CDR3: CASKAAPFTDTQYF. In DNA, the CDR3 is TGTGCCAGCAAGGCCGCTCCCTTCACAGATACGCAGTATTTT. The genes are TRBV6-5 and TRBJ2-3; D ambiguous. Germline V gene data show CDR1 as MNHEY and CDR2 as SVGAGI. Trimming took off 7 bases at V and 2 bases at J, with 13 bases between the two ends. The CDR3 is 14 amino acids.

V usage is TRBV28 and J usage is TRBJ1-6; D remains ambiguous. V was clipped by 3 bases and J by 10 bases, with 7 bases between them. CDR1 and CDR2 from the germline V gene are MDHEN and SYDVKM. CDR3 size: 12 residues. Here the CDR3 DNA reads TGTGCCAGCAGTTTCGCTTGGTCACCCCTCCACTTT. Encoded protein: CASSFAWSPLHF. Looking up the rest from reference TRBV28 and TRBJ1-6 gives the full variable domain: DVKVTQSSRYLVKRTGEKVFLECVQDMDHENMFWYRQDPGLGLRLIYFSYDVKMKEKGDIPEGYSVSREKKERFSLILESASTNQTSMYLCASSFAWSPLHFGNGTRLTVT.

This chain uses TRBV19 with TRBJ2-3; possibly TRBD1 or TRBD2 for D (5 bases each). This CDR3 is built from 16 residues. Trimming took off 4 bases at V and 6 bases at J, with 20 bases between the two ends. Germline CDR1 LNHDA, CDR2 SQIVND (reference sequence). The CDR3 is CASSTPRGPTVDTQYF. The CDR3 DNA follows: TGTGCCAGTAGTACCCCCCGGGGACCCACCGTGGATACGCAGTATTTT.

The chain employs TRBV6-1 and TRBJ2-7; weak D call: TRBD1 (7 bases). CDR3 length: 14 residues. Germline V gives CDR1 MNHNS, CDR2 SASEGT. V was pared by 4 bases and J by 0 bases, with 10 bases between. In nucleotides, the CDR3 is TGTGCCAGCAGTGGGGGGGACAGCTCCTACGAGCAGTACTTC. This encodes CASSGGDSSYEQYF.

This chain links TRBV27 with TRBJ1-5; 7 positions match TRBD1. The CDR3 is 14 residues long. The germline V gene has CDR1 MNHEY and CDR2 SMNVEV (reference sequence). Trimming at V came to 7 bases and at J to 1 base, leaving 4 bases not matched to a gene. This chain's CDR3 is CASKTGNSNQPQHF. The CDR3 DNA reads TGTGCCAGCAAGACAGGGAACAGCAATCAGCCCCAGCATTTT.

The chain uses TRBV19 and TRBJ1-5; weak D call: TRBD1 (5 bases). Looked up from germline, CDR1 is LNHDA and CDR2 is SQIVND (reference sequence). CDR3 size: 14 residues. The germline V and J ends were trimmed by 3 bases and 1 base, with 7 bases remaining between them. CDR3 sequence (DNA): TGTGCCAGTAGTATGGGGGGGAGCAATCAGCCCCAGCATTTT. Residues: CASSMGGSNQPQHF. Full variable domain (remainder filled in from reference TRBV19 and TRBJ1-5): DGGITQSPKYLFRKEGQNVTLSCEQNLNHDAMYWYRQDPGQGLRLIYYSQIVNDFQKGDIAEGYSVSREKKESFPLTVTSAQKNPTAFYLCASSMGGSNQPQHFGDGTRLSIL.

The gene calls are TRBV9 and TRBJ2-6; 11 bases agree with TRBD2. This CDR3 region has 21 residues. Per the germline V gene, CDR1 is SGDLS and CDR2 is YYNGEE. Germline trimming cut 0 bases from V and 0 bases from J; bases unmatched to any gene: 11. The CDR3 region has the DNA TGTGCCAGCAGCGTAGGTGGACTAGCGGGTTCCCACTTCTCTGGGGCCAACGTCCTGACTTTC. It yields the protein CASSVGGLAGSHFSGANVLTF.

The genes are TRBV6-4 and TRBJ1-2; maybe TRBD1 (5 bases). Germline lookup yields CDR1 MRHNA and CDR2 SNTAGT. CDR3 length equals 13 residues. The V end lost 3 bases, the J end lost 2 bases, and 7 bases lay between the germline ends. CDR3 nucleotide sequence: TGTGCCAGCAGTGAAGGGGAGAACTATGGCTACACCTTC. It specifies CASSEGENYGYTF.

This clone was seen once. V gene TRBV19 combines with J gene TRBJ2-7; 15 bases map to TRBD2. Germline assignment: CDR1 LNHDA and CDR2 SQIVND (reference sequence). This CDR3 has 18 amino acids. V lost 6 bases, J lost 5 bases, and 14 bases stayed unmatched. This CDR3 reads CASSWTGLAGGPGDEQYF. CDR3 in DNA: TGTGCCAGTAGCTGGACCGGACTAGCGGGAGGGCCAGGGGACGAGCAGTACTTC.

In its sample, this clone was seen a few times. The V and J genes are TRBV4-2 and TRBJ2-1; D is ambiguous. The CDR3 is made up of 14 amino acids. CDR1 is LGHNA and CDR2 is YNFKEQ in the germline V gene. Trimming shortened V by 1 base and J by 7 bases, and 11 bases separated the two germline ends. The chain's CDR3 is CASSQAWLVNEQFF. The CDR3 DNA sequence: TGTGCCAGCAGCCAAGCTTGGCTAGTAAATGAGCAGTTCTTC.

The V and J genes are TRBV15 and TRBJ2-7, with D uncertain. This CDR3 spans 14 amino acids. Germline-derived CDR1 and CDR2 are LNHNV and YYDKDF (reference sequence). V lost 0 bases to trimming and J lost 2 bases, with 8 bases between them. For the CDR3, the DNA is TGTGCCACCAGCAGAGAAGGCAGTACCTACGAGCAGTACTTC. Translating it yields CATSREGSTYEQYF. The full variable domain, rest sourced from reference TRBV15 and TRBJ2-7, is DAMVIQNPRYQVTQFGKPVTLSCSQTLNHNVMYWYQQKSSQAPKLLFHYYDKDFNNEADTPDNFQSRRPNTSFCFLDIRSPGLGDTAMYLCATSREGSTYEQYFGPGTRLTVT.

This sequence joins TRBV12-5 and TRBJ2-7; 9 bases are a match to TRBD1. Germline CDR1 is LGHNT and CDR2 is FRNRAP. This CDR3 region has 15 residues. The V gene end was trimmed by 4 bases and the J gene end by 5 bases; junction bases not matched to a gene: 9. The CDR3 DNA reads TGTGCTAGTGGTTACCTTGTACAGGGGGCCAACGAGCAGTACTTC. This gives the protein CASGYLVQGANEQYF.

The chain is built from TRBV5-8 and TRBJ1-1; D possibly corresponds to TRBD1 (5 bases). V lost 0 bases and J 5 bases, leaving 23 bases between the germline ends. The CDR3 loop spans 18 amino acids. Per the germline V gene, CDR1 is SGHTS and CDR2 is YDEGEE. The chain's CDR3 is CASSLEGAGTGGKTEAFF. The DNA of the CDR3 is TGTGCCAGCAGCTTGGAAGGGGCAGGAACCGGAGGGAAAACTGAAGCTTTCTTT.

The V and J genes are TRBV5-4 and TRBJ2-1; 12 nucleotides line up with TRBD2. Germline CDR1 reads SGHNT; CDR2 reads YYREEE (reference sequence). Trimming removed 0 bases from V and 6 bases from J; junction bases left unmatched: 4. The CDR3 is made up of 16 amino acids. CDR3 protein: CASSLGSSGRANEQFF. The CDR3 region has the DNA TGTGCCAGCAGCTTGGGGTCTAGCGGGAGGGCCAATGAGCAGTTCTTC.

DNA for the CDR3: TGTGCCAGCAGCGTAGACGGGGGTAGCAATCAGCCCCAGCATTTT. It encodes CASSVDGGSNQPQHF. This sequence joins TRBV9 and TRBJ1-5; weak D call: TRBD1 (5 bases). CDR1 and CDR2 from the germline V gene are SGDLS and YYNGEE. The CDR3 loop spans 15 amino acids. Deletions cut 0 bases from V and 0 bases from J, with 7 bases between.

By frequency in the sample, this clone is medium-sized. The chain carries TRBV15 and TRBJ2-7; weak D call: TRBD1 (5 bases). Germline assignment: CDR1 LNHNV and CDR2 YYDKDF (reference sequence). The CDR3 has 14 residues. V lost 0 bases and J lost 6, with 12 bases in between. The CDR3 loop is CATSRDREGVEQYF. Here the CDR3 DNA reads TGTGCCACCAGCAGAGATCGTGAAGGGGTCGAGCAGTACTTC.

The CDR3 DNA reads as TGTGCCAGCAGCAGACCAAACAGGGGACCTCCAGAGACCCAGTACTTC. It specifies CASSRPNRGPPETQYF. The V call is TRBV7-7, the J call TRBJ2-5; 7 positions agree with TRBD1. J gave up 4 bases and V 5 bases, and 13 bases lay outside the gene matches. Germline-derived CDR1 and CDR2 are SSHAT and FNYEAQ (reference sequence). This CDR3 is 16 amino acids long. Complete variable domain (other parts from reference TRBV7-7 and TRBJ2-5): GAGVSQSPRYKVTKRGQDVTLRCDPISSHATLYWYQQALGQGPEFLTYFNYEAQPDKSGLPSDRFSAERPEGSISTLTIQRTEQRDSAMYRCASSRPNRGPPETQYFGPGTRLLVL.

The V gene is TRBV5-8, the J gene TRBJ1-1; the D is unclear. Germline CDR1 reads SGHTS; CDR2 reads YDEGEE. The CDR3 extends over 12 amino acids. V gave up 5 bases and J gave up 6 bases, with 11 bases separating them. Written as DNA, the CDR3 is TGTGCCAGCAGTTACAGTAACCCTGAAGCTTTCTTT. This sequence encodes CASSYSNPEAFF.

The chain's CDR3 is CASSRDSGSADTQYF. The CDR3 bases are TGTGCCAGCAGCCGCGATAGCGGGAGTGCAGATACGCAGTATTTT. The chain uses TRBV7-2 and TRBJ2-3, with TRBD2 matching over 9 bases. This CDR3 has 15 residues. Trimming took 5 bases from V and 4 from J; bases not matched to a gene: 7. Looked up from germline, CDR1 is SGHTA and CDR2 is FQGNSA. Based on the CDR3 plus reference TRBV7-2 and TRBJ2-3, the full variable domain is GAGVSQSPSNKVTEKGKDVELRCDPISGHTALYWYRQSLGQGLEFLIYFQGNSAPDKSGLPSDRFSAERTGGSVSTLTIQRTQQEDSAVYLCASSRDSGSADTQYFGPGTRLTVL.

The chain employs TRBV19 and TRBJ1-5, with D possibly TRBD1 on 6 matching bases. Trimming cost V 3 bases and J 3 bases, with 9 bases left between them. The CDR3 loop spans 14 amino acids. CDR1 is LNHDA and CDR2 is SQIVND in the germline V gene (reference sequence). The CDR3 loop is CASSMDRDNQPQHF. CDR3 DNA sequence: TGTGCCAGTAGTATGGACAGAGACAATCAGCCCCAGCATTTT.

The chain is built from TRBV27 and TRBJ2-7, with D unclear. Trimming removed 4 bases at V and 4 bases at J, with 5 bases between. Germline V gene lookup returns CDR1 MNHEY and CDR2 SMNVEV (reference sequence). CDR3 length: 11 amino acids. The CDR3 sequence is CASSSEYEQYF. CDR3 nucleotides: TGTGCCAGCAGTTCAGAATACGAGCAGTACTTC.

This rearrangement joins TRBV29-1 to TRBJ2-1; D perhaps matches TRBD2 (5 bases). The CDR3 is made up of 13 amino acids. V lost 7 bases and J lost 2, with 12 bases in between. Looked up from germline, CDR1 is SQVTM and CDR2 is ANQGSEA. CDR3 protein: CSALEGPYNEQFF. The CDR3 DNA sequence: TGCAGCGCTCTCGAGGGCCCCTACAATGAGCAGTTCTTC.

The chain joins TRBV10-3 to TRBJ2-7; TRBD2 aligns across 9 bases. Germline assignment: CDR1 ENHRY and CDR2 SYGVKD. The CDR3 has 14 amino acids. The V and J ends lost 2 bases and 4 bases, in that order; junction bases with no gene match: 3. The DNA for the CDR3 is TGTGCCATCAGTGAGGTAGCGGGAGTTTACGAGCAGTACTTC. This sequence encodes CAISEVAGVYEQYF.